Listed below are T cell receptor beta chains from one sample, sequenced in a study of shared clonotypes between healthy human individuals. This table comes from immunoSEQ multiplex PCR, and its TCRdb copy is limited to in-frame clones, with some not included. The sample lists a few million clones; around 94% were seen once. Sequenced material: naive CD4+ T cells sorted from blood. The source of these receptors is a man between 18 and 29 years old in good health. Each CDR3 is given with its conserved first and last residue. The D gene is left open where the match is weak. Only some rows state a clone size, as once, few, many or a class for expanded clones.

cdr3_nt cdr3_aa clone_size d_call j_call v_call
TGTGCCAGCAGTGAAAGAGGGGGGGGTAATGAAAAACTGTTTTTT CASSERGGGNEKLFF . . TRBJ1-4 TRBV6-1
TGCGCCAGCAGCCCGGGGACTAGCGGGAGTTTGGAGACCCAGTACTTC CASSPGTSGSLETQYF . TRBD2 TRBJ2-5 TRBV5-1
TGTGCCAGCAGCCGGGACCTTTCCTACAATGAGCAGTTCTTC CASSRDLSYNEQFF . . TRBJ2-1 TRBV5-6
TGTGCCATCAGTGAGGCCGAGTCCTACGAGCAGTACTTC CAISEAESYEQYF . . TRBJ2-7 TRBV10-3
TGTGCCAGCAGCTTAGGGGGGATATTGGCGTACGAGCAGTACTTC CASSLGGILAYEQYF . . TRBJ2-7 TRBV7-9
TGTGCCAGCAGTGAAGGTTACAGCAACTATGGCTACACCTTC CASSEGYSNYGYTF . . TRBJ1-2 TRBV25-1
TGTGCCAGCAGCCAAGCAGGGGGAGATACGCAGTATTTT CASSQAGGDTQYF . TRBD1 TRBJ2-3 TRBV11-2
TGCGCCAGCAGGGGCGTGGCCGGTTCAACTAATGAAAAACTGTTTTTT CASRGVAGSTNEKLFF . . TRBJ1-4 TRBV5-1
TGTGCCAGCAGCATTAGGACAGGGCGCGAGCAGTACTTC CASSIRTGREQYF . TRBD1 TRBJ2-7 TRBV7-8
TGTGCCAGTAGTCCAGAGGGGTTACTAGCGGGATACGTCGCCGGGGAGCTGTTTTTT CASSPEGLLAGYVAGELFF . TRBD2 TRBJ2-2 TRBV19
TGTGCCAGCAGCACCGGGACAGGGGGCTCCCACGAGCAGTACTTC CASSTGTGGSHEQYF . TRBD1 TRBJ2-7 TRBV5-5
TGCGCCAGCAGTGAGTCCGGAGGGTACACAGATACGCAGTATTTT CASSESGGYTDTQYF . . TRBJ2-3 TRBV10-1
TGTGCTAGCAGCCGGGACAGAGGCACTGAAGCTTTCTTT CASSRDRGTEAFF . TRBD1 TRBJ1-1 TRBV7-7
TGTGCCAGCAGCCCCAGGACTAGCGGCTCCTACGAGCAGTACTTC CASSPRTSGSYEQYF . TRBD2 TRBJ2-7 TRBV7-8
TGTGCCAGCTCACCATTCGGGGGAGGGGAGCAGTTCTTC CASSPFGGGEQFF once TRBD2 TRBJ2-1 TRBV18
TGTGCCAGCAGGAGAGGGACTCTTCAGGAAGCTTTCTTT CASRRGTLQEAFF . . TRBJ1-1 TRBV6-6
TGTGCCAGCAGTTTACCCGACAGGGACTATGGCTACACCTTC CASSLPDRDYGYTF . TRBD1 TRBJ1-2 TRBV28
TGTGCCAGCAACCCCGGGGGCCTCAAAAGCACAGATACGCAGTATTTT CASNPGGLKSTDTQYF . . TRBJ2-3 TRBV5-4
TGCGCCAGCAGCTTGAGGCCCGGGGAGACCCAGTACTTC CASSLRPGETQYF . . TRBJ2-5 TRBV5-1
TGTGCCATCAAATCTGCTCAGAGCTCCTACAATGAGCAGTTCTTC CAIKSAQSSYNEQFF . . TRBJ2-1 TRBV10-3
TGCGCCAGCAGCCAAGGGACTAGCGGAAGACCTAGCACAGATACGCAGTATTTT CASSQGTSGRPSTDTQYF . TRBD2 TRBJ2-3 TRBV4-1
TGTGCCTGGTCTTTTGGCGGGACAGGGCTCTATGGCTACACCTTC CAWSFGGTGLYGYTF . TRBD1 TRBJ1-2 TRBV30
TGTGCCAGCAGCTTATGGGGACAGTACAATCAGCCCCAGCATTTT CASSLWGQYNQPQHF . TRBD1 TRBJ1-5 TRBV7-2
TGTGCCAGTAGTGCCTCGACAGGATCAAGGACTGAAGCTTTCTTT CASSASTGSRTEAFF . . TRBJ1-1 TRBV19
TGTGCCAGCGGGGGACTAGCGGGCGAACAAGAGACCCAGTACTTC CASGGLAGEQETQYF . TRBD2 TRBJ2-5 TRBV2
TGTGCCAGCAGCCTCCCCAGCGGGCAGTACCAAGAGACCCAGTACTTC CASSLPSGQYQETQYF . . TRBJ2-5 TRBV7-2
TGTGCCAGCAGCCCGTGGGGGGGCGTTAGTGAAAAACTGTTTTTT CASSPWGGVSEKLFF . . TRBJ1-4 TRBV7-2
TGTGCCAGTAGCCTCCACGGGACTATCAACACCGGGGAGCTGTTTTTT CASSLHGTINTGELFF . TRBD2 TRBJ2-2 TRBV19
TGTGCCAGCAGTGACAGGGATTATGGCTACACCTTC CASSDRDYGYTF . . TRBJ1-2 TRBV25-1
TGTGCTAGTGGTTTACGACAGGGTGAAGCTTTCTTT CASGLRQGEAFF . TRBD1 TRBJ1-1 TRBV12-5
TGTGCCAGCAGCTTCGTCGGACTAGCATTTAATGAGCAGTTCTTC CASSFVGLAFNEQFF few TRBD2 TRBJ2-1 TRBV11-2
TGTGCCAGCAGTGAAATAGTGCCAGATACGCAGTATTTT CASSEIVPDTQYF . . TRBJ2-3 TRBV2
TGCAGCGTGACCTGGACAGGGAACATTCAGTACTTC CSVTWTGNIQYF once TRBD1 TRBJ2-4 TRBV29-1
TGCGCCAGCAGCTTGGGTTTGGGCACTGGGGCCAACGTCCTGACTTTC CASSLGLGTGANVLTF . . TRBJ2-6 TRBV5-1
TGTGCTAGTGGTTTGGTACTGGGGGGCCGGGGGACCCAGTACTTC CASGLVLGGRGTQYF . . TRBJ2-5 TRBV12-5
TGTGCCAGCACCCGGGACAGGGGAAATGGCTACACCTTC CASTRDRGNGYTF few TRBD1 TRBJ1-2 TRBV9
TGTGCCAGCAGCCCCAACCAGGGGCCTGAAGCTTTCTTT CASSPNQGPEAFF . . TRBJ1-1 TRBV11-2
TGTGCCAGCAGCGTGGGGACAGCAACTAATGAAAAACTGTTTTTT CASSVGTATNEKLFF . TRBD1 TRBJ1-4 TRBV7-2
TGTGCCAGCAGCTTAGGGTCTAGCGGGACCACAGATACGCAGTATTTT CASSLGSSGTTDTQYF . TRBD2 TRBJ2-3 TRBV7-9
TGTGCCAGCAGTTCGGGACAGGGTTTTCAGCCCCAGCATTTT CASSSGQGFQPQHF . TRBD1 TRBJ1-5 TRBV28
TGTGCCAGCTCACCGGAAGTTAACACAGATACGCAGTATTTT CASSPEVNTDTQYF . . TRBJ2-3 TRBV18
TGTGCCAGCAGCTTAGGTTCCGGCACCTACAATGAGCAGTTCTTC CASSLGSGTYNEQFF once . TRBJ2-1 TRBV7-2